The clone carrying this TCR beta chain was seen repeatedly, ten times or more. Its antigen remains unknown. This sample stems from a study of human T cells and chemical hapten exposure. Across the whole study: Enrolled patients were predominantly female and had alopecia areata, totalis or universalis. Small differences in pooled library volume mainly drove the variation in TCR yields per sample.

The germline V gene has CDR1 SGHDT and CDR2 YYEEEE. The ends lost 5 bases at V and 7 bases at J; junction bases unmatched: 8. There are 14 residues in the CDR3. As for time point: pre-sensitization, week 0. Treatment reported: therapeutic diphenylcyclopropenone sensitization with weekly scalp DPC. Blood collection happened ahead of applying each patch test. Study-level points and caveats: Clustering by CDR3 similarity yielded significantly more large clusters from expanded TCRs than controls.

TCRdb reanalysed the RACE reads using MiXCR and keeps one entry per CDR3 protein. Altogether 95,000 to 100,000 distinct CDR3 sequences are present, 10% to 14% being singletons, with the ten largest covering about 3%. The rearrangement uses TRBV5-6 and TRBJ1-4; TRBD1 agrees at 7 bases. The sequence was collected from a woman aged 60-70 years with alopecia areata. Some clones in this sample may be carry-over from other donors' samples. The sequencing here drew on whole blood, taken in connection with sensitization to the hapten diphenylcyclopropenone (DPC). The CDR3: CASRLTGDREKLFF. Written as DNA, the CDR3 is TGTGCCAGCAGACTCACAGGGGATCGTGAAAAACTGTTTTTT.